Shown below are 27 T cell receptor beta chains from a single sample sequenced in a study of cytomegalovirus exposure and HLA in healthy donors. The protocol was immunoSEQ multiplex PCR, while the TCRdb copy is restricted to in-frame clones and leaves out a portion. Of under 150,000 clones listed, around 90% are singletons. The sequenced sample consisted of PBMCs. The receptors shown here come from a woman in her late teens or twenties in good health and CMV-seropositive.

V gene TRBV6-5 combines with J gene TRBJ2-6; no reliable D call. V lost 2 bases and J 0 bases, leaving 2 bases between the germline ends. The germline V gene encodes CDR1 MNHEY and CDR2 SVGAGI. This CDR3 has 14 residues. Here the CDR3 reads CASSYRSGANVLTF. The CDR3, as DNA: TGTGCCAGCAGTTACCGCTCTGGGGCCAACGTCCTGACTTTC.

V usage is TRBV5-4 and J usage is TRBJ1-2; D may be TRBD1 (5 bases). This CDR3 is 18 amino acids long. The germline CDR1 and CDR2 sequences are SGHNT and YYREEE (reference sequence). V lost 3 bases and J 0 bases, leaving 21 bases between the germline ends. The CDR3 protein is CASSSQTGRAFTNYGYTF. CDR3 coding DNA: TGTGCCAGCAGCTCCCAAACCGGCAGGGCCTTTACTAACTATGGCTACACCTTC.

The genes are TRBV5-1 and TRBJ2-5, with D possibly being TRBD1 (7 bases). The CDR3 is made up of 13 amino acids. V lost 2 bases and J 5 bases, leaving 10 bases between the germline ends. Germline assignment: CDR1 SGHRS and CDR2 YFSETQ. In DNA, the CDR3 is TGCGCCAGCAGCTTACAGGGGAGGGAGACCCAGTACTTC. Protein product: CASSLQGRETQYF.

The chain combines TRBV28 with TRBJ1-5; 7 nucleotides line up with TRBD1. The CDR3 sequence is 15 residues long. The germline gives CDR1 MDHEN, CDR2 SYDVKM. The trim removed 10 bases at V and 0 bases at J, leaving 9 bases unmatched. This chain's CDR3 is CATRLTGYSNQPQHF. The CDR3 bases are TGTGCCACCCGATTGACAGGGTATAGCAATCAGCCCCAGCATTTT.

CDR3 sequence reads: CASSCRRAGGYEQYF. CDR3 DNA: TGTGCCAGCAGTTGCCGGAGAGCGGGAGGATACGAGCAGTACTTC. J is TRBJ2-7 and V is TRBV6-9; 9 bases are a match to TRBD2. Per the germline V gene, CDR1 is MNHGY and CDR2 is SVAAGI. The V gene end was trimmed by 4 bases and the J gene end by 4 bases; junction bases not matched to a gene: 8. The CDR3 contains 15 residues.

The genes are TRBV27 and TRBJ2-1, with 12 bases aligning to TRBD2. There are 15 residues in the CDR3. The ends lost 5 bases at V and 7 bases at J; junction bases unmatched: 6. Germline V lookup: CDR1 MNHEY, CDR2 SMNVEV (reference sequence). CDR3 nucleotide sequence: TGTGCCAGCAGTCCCAGGACTAGCGGGGAAAATGAGCAGTTCTTC. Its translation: CASSPRTSGENEQFF.

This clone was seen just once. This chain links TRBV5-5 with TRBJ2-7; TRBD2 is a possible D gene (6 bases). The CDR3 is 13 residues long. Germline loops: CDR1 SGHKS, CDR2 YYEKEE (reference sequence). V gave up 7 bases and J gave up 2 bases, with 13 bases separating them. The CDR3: CASLRLGAYEQYF. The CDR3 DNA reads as TGTGCCAGCCTTCGACTAGGAGCCTACGAGCAGTACTTC.

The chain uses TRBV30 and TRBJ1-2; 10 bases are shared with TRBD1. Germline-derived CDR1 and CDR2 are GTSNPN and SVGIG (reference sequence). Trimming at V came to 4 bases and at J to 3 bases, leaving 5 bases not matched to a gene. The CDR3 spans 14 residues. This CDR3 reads CAWNSGTGDYGYTF. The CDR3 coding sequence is TGTGCCTGGAACTCCGGGACAGGGGACTATGGCTACACCTTC.

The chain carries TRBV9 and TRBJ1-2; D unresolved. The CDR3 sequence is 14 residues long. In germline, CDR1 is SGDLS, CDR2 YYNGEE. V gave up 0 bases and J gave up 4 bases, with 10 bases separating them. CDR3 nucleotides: TGTGCCAGCAGCGTAGGAGGAGGCCCCTATGGCTACACCTTC. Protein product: CASSVGGGPYGYTF.

DNA for the CDR3: TGTGCCAGCAGTCCCGACAGAACGAACACTGAAGCTTTCTTT. Its translation is CASSPDRTNTEAFF. This sequence joins TRBV6-5 and TRBJ1-1; tentative D call: TRBD1 (5 bases). Germline V CDR1 and CDR2: MNHEY, SVGAGI. V dropped 5 bases and J dropped 1 base, with 11 bases sitting between them. The length of the CDR3 is 14 residues.

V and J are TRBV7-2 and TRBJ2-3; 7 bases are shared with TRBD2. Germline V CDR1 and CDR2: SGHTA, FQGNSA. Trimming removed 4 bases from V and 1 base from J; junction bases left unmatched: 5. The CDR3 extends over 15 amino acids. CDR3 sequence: CASSSAGQRTDTQYF. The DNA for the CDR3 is TGTGCCAGCAGCTCAGCGGGGCAACGCACAGATACGCAGTATTTT.

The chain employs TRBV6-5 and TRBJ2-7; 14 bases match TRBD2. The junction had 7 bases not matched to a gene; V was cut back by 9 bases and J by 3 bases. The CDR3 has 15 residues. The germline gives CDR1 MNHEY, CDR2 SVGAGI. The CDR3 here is CASMGLAGESYEQYF. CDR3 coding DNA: TGTGCCAGTATGGGACTAGCGGGGGAAAGCTACGAGCAGTACTTC.

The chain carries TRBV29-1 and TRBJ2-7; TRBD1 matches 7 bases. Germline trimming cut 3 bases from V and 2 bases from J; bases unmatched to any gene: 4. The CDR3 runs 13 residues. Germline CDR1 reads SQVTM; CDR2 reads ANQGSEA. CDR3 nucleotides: TGCAGCGTTGACGTCAGGGGGACCTACGAGCAGTACTTC. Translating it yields CSVDVRGTYEQYF.

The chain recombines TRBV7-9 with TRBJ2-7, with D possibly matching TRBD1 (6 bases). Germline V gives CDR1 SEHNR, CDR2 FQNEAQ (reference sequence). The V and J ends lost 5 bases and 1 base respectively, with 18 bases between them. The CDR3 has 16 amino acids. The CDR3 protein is CASSHYDDTGSYEQYF. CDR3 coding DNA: TGTGCCAGCAGCCATTACGACGACACAGGGTCCTACGAGCAGTACTTC.

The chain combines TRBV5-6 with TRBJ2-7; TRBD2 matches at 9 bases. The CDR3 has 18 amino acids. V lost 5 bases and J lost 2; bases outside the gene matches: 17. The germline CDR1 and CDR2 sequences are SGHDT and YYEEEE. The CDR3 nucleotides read TGTGCCAGCAGTCCCAGCCCCTTTTTGCGGGAGGGCCCCTACGAGCAGTACTTC. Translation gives CASSPSPFLREGPYEQYF.

The DNA of the CDR3 is TGCGCCAGCAGCTCATGGCCCGCTCTAGCGGGAGCCACCGGGGAGCTGTTTTTT. It encodes CASSSWPALAGATGELFF. The rearrangement joins TRBV5-1 to TRBJ2-2, with TRBD2 identical over 10 bases. The CDR3 is 18 residues long. V lost 3 bases to trimming and J lost 4 bases; unmatched junction nucleotides: 12. Germline V CDR1 and CDR2: SGHRS, YFSETQ.

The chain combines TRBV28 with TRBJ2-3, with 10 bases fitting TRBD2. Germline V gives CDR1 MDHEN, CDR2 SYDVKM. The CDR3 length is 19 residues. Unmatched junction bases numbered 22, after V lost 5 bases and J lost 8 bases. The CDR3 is CASSTRVGLLAGVGGTQYF. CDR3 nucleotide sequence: TGTGCCAGCAGTACGCGGGTGGGCCTTCTAGCGGGAGTCGGCGGTACGCAGTATTTT.

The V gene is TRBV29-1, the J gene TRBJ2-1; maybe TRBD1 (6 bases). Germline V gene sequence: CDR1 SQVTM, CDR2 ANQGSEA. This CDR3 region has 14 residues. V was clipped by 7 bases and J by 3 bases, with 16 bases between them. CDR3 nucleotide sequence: TGCAGCGCTTCAGGGGTCACCGGCTACAATGAGCAGTTCTTC. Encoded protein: CSASGVTGYNEQFF.

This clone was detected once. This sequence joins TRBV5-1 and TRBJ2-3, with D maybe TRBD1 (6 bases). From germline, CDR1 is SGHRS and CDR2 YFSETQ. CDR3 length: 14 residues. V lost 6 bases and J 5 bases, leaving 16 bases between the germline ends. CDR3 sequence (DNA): TGCGCCAGCACCGGCTCAAGGGGGAGAGATACGCAGTATTTT. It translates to CASTGSRGRDTQYF.

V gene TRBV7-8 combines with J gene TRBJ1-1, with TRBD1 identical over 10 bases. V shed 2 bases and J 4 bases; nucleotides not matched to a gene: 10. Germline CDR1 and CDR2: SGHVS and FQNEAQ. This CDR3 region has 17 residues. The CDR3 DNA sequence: TGTGCCAGCAGCTTAAGGTGGGACAGGGGAAGGTTCACTGAAGCTTTCTTT. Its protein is CASSLRWDRGRFTEAFF.

CDR3 amino acids: CASSPRLAGTYEQYF. The CDR3 DNA reads TGTGCCAGCAGCCCGCGACTAGCGGGAACGTACGAGCAGTACTTC. The V call is TRBV7-6, the J call TRBJ2-7, with 11 bases identical to TRBD2. Germline V CDR1 and CDR2: SGHVS, FNYEAQ. The V and J ends lost 5 bases and 4 bases, in that order; junction bases with no gene match: 7. The CDR3 consists of 15 residues. The full variable domain, completed using reference TRBV7-6 and TRBJ2-7, is GAGVSQSPRYKVTKRGQDVALRCDPISGHVSLYWYRQALGQGPEFLTYFNYEAQQDKSGLPNDRFSAERPEGSISTLTIQRTEQRDSAMYRCASSPRLAGTYEQYFGPGTRLTVT.

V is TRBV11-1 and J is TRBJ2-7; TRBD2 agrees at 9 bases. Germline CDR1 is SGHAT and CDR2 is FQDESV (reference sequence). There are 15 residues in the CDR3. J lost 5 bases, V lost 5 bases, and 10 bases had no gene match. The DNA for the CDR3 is TGTGCCAGCAGCCCCGGGGTAGCGGGAGCCAACGAGCAGTACTTC. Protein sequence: CASSPGVAGANEQYF.

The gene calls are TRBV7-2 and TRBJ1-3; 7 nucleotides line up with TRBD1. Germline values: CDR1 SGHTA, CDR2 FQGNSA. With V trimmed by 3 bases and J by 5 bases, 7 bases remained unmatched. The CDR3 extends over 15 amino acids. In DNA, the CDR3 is TGTGCCAGCAGCTTGGAGGACAGGACTAGAAACACCATATATTTT. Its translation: CASSLEDRTRNTIYF.

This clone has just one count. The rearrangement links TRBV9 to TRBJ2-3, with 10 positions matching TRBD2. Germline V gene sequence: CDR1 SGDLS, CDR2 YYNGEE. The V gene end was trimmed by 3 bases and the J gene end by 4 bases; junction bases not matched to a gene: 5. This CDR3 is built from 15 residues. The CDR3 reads CASSAGSGGSDTQYF. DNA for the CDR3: TGTGCCAGCAGCGCAGGTAGCGGGGGGTCAGATACGCAGTATTTT.

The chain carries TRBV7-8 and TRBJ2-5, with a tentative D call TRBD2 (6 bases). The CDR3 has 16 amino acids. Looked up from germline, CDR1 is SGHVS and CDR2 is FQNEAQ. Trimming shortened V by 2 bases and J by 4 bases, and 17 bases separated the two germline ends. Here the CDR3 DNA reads TGTGCCAGCAGCTTATTGGGGGGATCACTAGGAGAGACCCAGTACTTC. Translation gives CASSLLGGSLGETQYF.

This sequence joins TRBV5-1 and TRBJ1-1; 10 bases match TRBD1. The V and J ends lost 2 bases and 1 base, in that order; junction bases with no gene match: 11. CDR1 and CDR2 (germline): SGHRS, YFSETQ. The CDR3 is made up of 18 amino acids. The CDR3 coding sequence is TGCGCCAGCAGCTTACGGACAGGGGGTGATAAGAGGAACACTGAAGCTTTCTTT. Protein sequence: CASSLRTGGDKRNTEAFF.

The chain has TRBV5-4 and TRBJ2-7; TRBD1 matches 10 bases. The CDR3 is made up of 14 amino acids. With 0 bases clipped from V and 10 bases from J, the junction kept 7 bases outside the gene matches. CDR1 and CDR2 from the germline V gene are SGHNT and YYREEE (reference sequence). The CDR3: CASSLGQGANPQYF. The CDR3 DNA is TGTGCCAGCAGCTTGGGACAGGGGGCTAATCCACAGTACTTC.